The 27 T cell receptor beta chains given below trace back to one sample, sequenced in a study of T cell responses to AZD1222 COVID-19 vaccine. Assay used: immunoSEQ multiplex PCR; TCRdb lists only in-frame clones, some missing. Found here are about 120,000 clones, approximately 85% of them singletons; the top ten hold 9.4%. The starting material was peripheral blood, obtained on day 0 of AZD1222 vaccination. The receptor source for this set is an adult in good health.

This clone showed up just a few times. This rearrangement joins TRBV5-4 to TRBJ2-7, with no clear D. The V end lost 0 bases, the J end lost 1 base, and 11 bases lay between the germline ends. Germline V gives CDR1 SGHNT, CDR2 YYREEE (reference sequence). This CDR3 contains 15 residues. DNA for the CDR3: TGTGCCAGCAGCTTGGTGGGTAGCAGGTCCTACGAGCAGTACTTC. This translates into CASSLVGSRSYEQYF.

The rearrangement uses TRBV19 and TRBJ1-6; no definite D call. The CDR3 consists of 13 residues. Germline CDR1 reads LNHDA; CDR2 reads SQIVND (reference sequence). V dropped 8 bases and J dropped 7 bases, with 12 bases sitting between them. This CDR3 is CASRQVDNSPLHF. In DNA, the CDR3 is TGTGCCAGTCGCCAGGTGGACAATTCACCCCTCCACTTT.

Written as DNA, the CDR3 is TGTGCCAGCAGCGTAGATCTAGCGCGTTACAATGAGCAGTTCTTC. It specifies CASSVDLARYNEQFF. The rearrangement joins TRBV9 to TRBJ2-1; TRBD2 is a possible D gene (6 bases). V was shortened by 0 bases and J by 4 bases, with 11 bases between the two germline ends. From germline, CDR1 is SGDLS and CDR2 YYNGEE. CDR3 length equals 15 residues.

This sequence joins TRBV3-1 (or the pseudogene TRBV3-2) and TRBJ1-1; TRBD1 is a possible D gene (5 bases). Germline CDR1 is LGHDT and CDR2 is YNNKEL (reference sequence). Trimming shortened V by 4 bases and J by 1 base, and 10 bases separated the two germline ends. This CDR3 region has 14 residues. This chain's CDR3 is CASSRPGRNTEAFF. The CDR3 DNA reads as TGTGCCAGCAGCCGGCCAGGGCGGAACACTGAAGCTTTCTTT.

V is TRBV2 and J is TRBJ2-7; 11 bases are a match to TRBD2. The CDR3 is 18 residues long. CDR1 SNHLY and CDR2 FYNNEI come from the germline V gene. Trimming cost V 4 bases and J 6 bases; bases outside gene matches: 17. The CDR3: CASSGFGTSGTGGAEQYF. CDR3 bases: TGTGCCAGCAGTGGATTCGGGACTAGCGGCACCGGGGGGGCCGAGCAGTACTTC.

This chain links TRBV11-2 with TRBJ1-4, with a possible D match to TRBD1 (6 bases). Looked up from germline, CDR1 is SGHAT and CDR2 is FQNNGV. Between the trimmed V and J ends, which lost 4 bases and 5 bases, there was a span of 8 bases. CDR3 length: 13 residues. DNA for the CDR3: TGTGCCAGCAGCTGGACAGACAATGAAAAACTGTTTTTT. Translation gives CASSWTDNEKLFF.

The genes are TRBV30 and TRBJ1-4; D uncertain. The CDR3 is made up of 15 amino acids. From germline, CDR1 is GTSNPN and CDR2 SVGIG (reference sequence). The V end lost 4 bases, the J end lost 0 bases, and 12 bases lay between the germline ends. The DNA for the CDR3 is TGTGCCTGGACGCCCCTAGCTGCAACTAATGAAAAACTGTTTTTT. Encoded protein: CAWTPLAATNEKLFF.

The rearrangement links TRBV5-5 to TRBJ2-5, with 8 bases lining up with TRBD2. The V gene's germline CDR1 is SGHKS and CDR2 YYEKEE (reference sequence). The CDR3 has 17 amino acids. After removal of 0 bases from V and 1 base from J, the junction contained 8 bases not matched to a gene. As DNA, the CDR3 is TGTGCCAGCAGCTTGGCCCTGGCGGGAGGCCTCCAAGAGACCCAGTACTTC. This gives the protein CASSLALAGGLQETQYF. The variable domain in full, completed from reference TRBV5-5 and TRBJ2-5, reads DAGVTQSPTHLIKTRGQQVTLRCSPISGHKSVSWYQQVLGQGPQFIFQYYEKEERGRGNFPDRFSARQFPNYSSELNVNALLLGDSALYLCASSLALAGGLQETQYFGPGTRLLVL.

This clone was observed a few times. The chain links TRBV29-1 to TRBJ2-1, with D tentatively TRBD1 (5 bases). Germline values: CDR1 SQVTM, CDR2 ANQGSEA. The length of the CDR3 is 13 residues. V was clipped by 3 bases and J by 0 bases, with 6 bases between them. The CDR3 reads CSVDRASYNEQFF. The CDR3, as DNA: TGCAGCGTTGACAGGGCCTCCTACAATGAGCAGTTCTTC.

This chain uses TRBV6-5 with TRBJ2-2; 7 nucleotides match TRBD2. Germline-derived CDR1 and CDR2 are MNHEY and SVGAGI. The CDR3 covers 15 residues. Losses at the gene ends were 5 bases for V and 7 bases for J; bases not matched to a gene: 10. The CDR3 reads CASSIGTAGVGELFF. CDR3 nucleotides: TGTGCCAGCAGTATCGGGACGGCGGGGGTCGGGGAGCTGTTTTTT.

This sequence joins TRBV19 and TRBJ2-7, with D perhaps TRBD1 (7 bases). V shed 3 bases and J shed 4 bases, with 16 bases lying between them. The CDR3 loop spans 15 amino acids. Germline V CDR1 and CDR2: LNHDA, SQIVND (reference sequence). The CDR3 sequence: CASSIGAGTAYEQYF. The CDR3 bases are TGTGCCAGTAGTATCGGGGCGGGGACAGCGTACGAGCAGTACTTC.

The gene calls are TRBV5-1 and TRBJ2-7, with 7 nucleotides matching TRBD1. Germline V gene data show CDR1 as SGHRS and CDR2 as YFSETQ. The J segment lost 3 bases and the V segment lost 0 bases, leaving 3 bases of the junction unmatched. The CDR3 loop spans 14 amino acids. The CDR3 protein is CASSLGQGGYEQYF. The CDR3 DNA follows: TGCGCCAGCAGCTTGGGACAGGGTGGCTACGAGCAGTACTTC.

V is TRBV6-4 and J is TRBJ1-2; weak D call: TRBD1 (6 bases). Germline V CDR1 and CDR2: MRHNA, SNTAGT. CDR3 length: 13 amino acids. Trimming left V 6 bases short and J 7 bases short, with 15 bases between. The CDR3 region is CASSKQGGRGYTF. For the CDR3, the DNA is TGTGCCAGCAGCAAACAAGGGGGACGTGGCTACACCTTC.

The chain has TRBV27 and TRBJ1-2; possible D gene TRBD1, 6 bases. This CDR3 comprises 14 residues. From germline, CDR1 is MNHEY and CDR2 SMNVEV (reference sequence). V was trimmed by 2 bases and J by 7 bases, leaving 14 bases between them. The CDR3 DNA reads as TGTGCCAGCAGTTTAACTCGACAGGCGGGTGGCTACACCTTC. It codes for CASSLTRQAGGYTF.

The chain uses TRBV24-1 and TRBJ2-3; TRBD2 agrees at 9 bases. Germline loops: CDR1 KGHDR, CDR2 SFDVKD. This CDR3 spans 18 amino acids. V gave up 5 bases and J gave up 4 bases; unmatched junction bases: 15. The CDR3 loop is CATSGEVAGEKVADTQYF. The CDR3 bases are TGTGCCACCAGTGGGGAAGTAGCGGGAGAAAAAGTAGCAGATACGCAGTATTTT.

The V and J genes are TRBV16 and TRBJ1-1, with 10 bases aligning to TRBD1. The CDR3 sequence is 15 residues long. The J segment lost 5 bases and the V segment lost 3 bases, leaving 6 bases of the junction unmatched. The germline gives CDR1 KGHSY, CDR2 FQNENV. The DNA of the CDR3 is TGTGCCAGCAGCCAGGGACAGGGGTTTGGGACTGAAGCTTTCTTT. Its translation is CASSQGQGFGTEAFF.

The chain uses TRBV12-3 or TRBV12-4 and TRBJ1-1; D perhaps matches TRBD1 (6 bases). The CDR3 covers 12 residues. Trimming stripped 6 bases from V and 11 bases from J, with 16 bases between. The CDR3 DNA follows: TGTGCCAGCAGCCGAACAGGGTCAAGTGCTTTCTTT. The encoded protein is CASSRTGSSAFF.

This clone was counted only a few times. This rearrangement joins TRBV28 to TRBJ2-7, with D possibly TRBD1 on 6 matching bases. V shed 7 bases and J shed 1 base, with 14 bases lying between them. The CDR3 contains 14 residues. CDR1 and CDR2 (germline): MDHEN, SYDVKM. This chain's CDR3 is CASIPTGVSYEQYF. CDR3 sequence (DNA): TGTGCCAGCATTCCGACAGGCGTTTCCTACGAGCAGTACTTC.

The chain has TRBV13 and TRBJ2-7, with 13 positions matching TRBD2. CDR3 length equals 16 residues. V dropped 4 bases and J dropped 3; count of bases not matched to a gene: 6. CDR1 and CDR2 from the germline V gene are PRHDT and FYEKMQ (reference sequence). The CDR3 region has the DNA TGTGCCAGCAGCTCGGGACTAGCGGGGATGATCTACGAGCAGTACTTC. Amino acids: CASSSGLAGMIYEQYF.

This sequence joins TRBV14 and TRBJ1-1, with a tentative D call TRBD1 (5 bases). The CDR3 runs 13 residues. Trimming stripped 5 bases from V and 7 bases from J, with 14 bases between. Germline CDR1 and CDR2: SGHDN and FVKESK. CDR3 DNA sequence: TGTGCCAGCAGCTTAAGACAGACGGATGAAGCTTTCTTT. This encodes CASSLRQTDEAFF.

The CDR3 sequence: CASIRGNTEAFF. CDR3 sequence (DNA): TGTGCCAGCATACGAGGGAACACTGAAGCTTTCTTT. The gene calls are TRBV7-9 and TRBJ1-1; D is undetermined. Looked up from germline, CDR1 is SEHNR and CDR2 is FQNEAQ (reference sequence). The CDR3 sequence is 12 residues long. The V end was cut by 7 bases, the J end by 1 base, with 7 bases between. The complete variable domain, with remaining parts taken from reference TRBV7-9 and TRBJ1-1, reads DTGVSQNPRHKITKRGQNVTFRCDPISEHNRLYWYRQTLGQGPEFLTYFQNEAQLEKSRLLSDRFSAERPKGSFSTLEIQRTEQGDSAMYLCASIRGNTEAFFGQGTRLTVV.

This clone has a single count. The rearrangement links TRBV7-3 to TRBJ2-2; D remains ambiguous. CDR3 length: 13 amino acids. The germline V gene encodes CDR1 SGHTA and CDR2 FQGTGA. V lost 1 base to trimming and J lost 3 bases, with 3 bases between them. Here the CDR3 reads CASSLIYTGELFF. Here the CDR3 DNA reads TGTGCCAGCAGCTTAATTTACACCGGGGAGCTGTTTTTT.

The chain is built from TRBV6-2 or TRBV6-3 and TRBJ1-1, with 8 bases matching TRBD1. In germline, CDR1 is MNHEY, CDR2 SVGEGT. The V gene end was trimmed by 6 bases and the J gene end by 8 bases; junction bases not matched to a gene: 2. The CDR3 runs to 11 residues. This CDR3 reads CASSRTGEAFF. CDR3 nucleotides: TGTGCCAGCAGCCGGACAGGGGAAGCTTTCTTT.

This clone appeared once. The chain couples TRBV29-1 to TRBJ2-7; 7 bases map to TRBD2. The germline CDR1 and CDR2 sequences are SQVTM and ANQGSEA. The length of the CDR3 is 15 residues. J gave up 0 bases and V 0 bases, and 5 bases lay outside the gene matches. DNA for the CDR3: TGCAGCGTTGAAGATCGGGGGGAGGGCTCCTACGAGCAGTACTTC. Translating it yields CSVEDRGEGSYEQYF.

The rearrangement joins TRBV5-4 to TRBJ2-7; D is ambiguous. Trimming stripped 6 bases from V and 7 bases from J, with 20 bases between. Germline loops: CDR1 SGHNT, CDR2 YYREEE (reference sequence). The CDR3 contains 14 residues. CDR3 amino acids: CASTRSTHSREQYF. The CDR3 coding sequence is TGTGCCAGCACCCGCTCGACGCACTCCCGGGAGCAGTACTTC.

CDR3 sequence reads: CASSPFGQGNTEAFF. For the CDR3, the DNA is TGTGCCAGCTCACCATTCGGACAGGGGAACACTGAAGCTTTCTTT. The chain links TRBV18 to TRBJ1-1; the match to TRBD1 covers 8 bases. The ends lost 2 bases at V and 1 base at J; junction bases unmatched: 3. There are 15 residues in the CDR3. Germline values: CDR1 KGHSH, CDR2 LQKENI.

This clone was counted once. The gene calls are TRBV18 and TRBJ2-3; 7 bases agree with TRBD1. Germline-derived CDR1 and CDR2 are KGHSH and LQKENI. The J segment lost 2 bases and the V segment lost 1 base, leaving 12 bases of the junction unmatched. The CDR3 has 18 residues. The CDR3 DNA sequence: TGTGCCAGCTCACCACAATTTCGACAGGGTCTCCCCACAGATACGCAGTATTTT. Its translation is CASSPQFRQGLPTDTQYF.